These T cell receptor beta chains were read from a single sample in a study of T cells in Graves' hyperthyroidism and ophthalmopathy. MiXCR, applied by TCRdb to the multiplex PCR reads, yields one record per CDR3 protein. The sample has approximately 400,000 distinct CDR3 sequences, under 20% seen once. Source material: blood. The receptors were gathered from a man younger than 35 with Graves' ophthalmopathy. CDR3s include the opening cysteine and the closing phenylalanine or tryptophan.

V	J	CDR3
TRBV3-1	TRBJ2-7	CASSQGRSPSYEQYF
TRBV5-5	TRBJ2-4	CASSSVGTGTLAKNIQYF
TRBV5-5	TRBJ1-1	CASSWGRGDTEAFF
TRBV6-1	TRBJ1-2	CASSFGTGNGYTF
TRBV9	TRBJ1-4	CASSAGAGPGEKLFF
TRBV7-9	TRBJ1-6	CASSGGRGPHSPLHF
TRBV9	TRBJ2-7	CASSVGAGSSYEQYF
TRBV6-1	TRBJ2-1	CASSLRGREQFF
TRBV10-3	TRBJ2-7	CAISPGLTYEQYF
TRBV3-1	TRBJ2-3	CASSQGADTDTQYF
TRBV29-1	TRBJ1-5	CSVRSGNQPQHF